The next 9 T cell receptor beta chains were all read from a single sample in a study of cytomegalovirus exposure and HLA in healthy donors. PCR primers comprised 60 Vbeta and 13 Jbeta primers. Profiling relied on immunoSEQ multiplex PCR, and the TCRdb table lists in-frame clones only, not all of them. Among 150,000 to 200,000 clones listed, around 81% were seen once. The material sequenced was PBMCs. The receptors were sampled from a man younger than 30 in good health and CMV-seronegative.

This clone appeared a few times. The V gene is TRBV5-6, the J gene TRBJ2-7; TRBD2 is a possible D gene (6 bases). The CDR3 contains 12 residues. V was clipped by 4 bases and J by 4 bases, with 9 bases between them. Germline V lookup: CDR1 SGHDT, CDR2 YYEEEE. CDR3 region: CASSLTRYEQYF. CDR3 coding DNA: TGTGCCAGCAGCCTGACTAGGTACGAGCAGTACTTC.

The J gene is TRBJ2-7, the V gene TRBV28; D might be TRBD1 (6 bases). Between the trimmed V and J ends, which lost 4 bases and 9 bases, there was a span of 13 bases. The germline gives CDR1 MDHEN, CDR2 SYDVKM. This CDR3 region has 12 residues. CDR3 region: CASSSRQEGQYF. The CDR3 DNA reads TGTGCCAGCAGTTCGCGACAGGAAGGGCAGTACTTC.

The CDR3 nucleotides read TGTGCCAGCAGGGCAGGGGTTATGGGTGAAAAACTGTTTTTT. Its protein is CASRAGVMGEKLFF. This chain joins TRBV2 and TRBJ1-4, with TRBD1 as a possible D gene (6 bases). Germline loops: CDR1 SNHLY, CDR2 FYNNEI. This CDR3 is built from 14 residues. V was trimmed by 6 bases and J by 7 bases, leaving 15 bases between them.

The chain has TRBV12-5 and TRBJ2-7, with 7 bases matching TRBD1. J lost 2 bases, V lost 5 bases, and 6 bases had no gene match. There are 14 residues in the CDR3. Germline V CDR1 and CDR2: LGHNT, FRNRAP. CDR3 loop: CASGTRQGPYEQYF. The CDR3 DNA follows: TGTGCTAGTGGTACCCGACAGGGACCCTACGAGCAGTACTTC.

The chain uses TRBV9 and TRBJ2-1; weak D call: TRBD2 (6 bases). Germline V gene data show CDR1 as SGDLS and CDR2 as YYNGEE. Trimming shortened V by 0 bases and J by 0 bases, and 10 bases separated the two germline ends. The CDR3 totals 16 residues. This chain's CDR3 is CASSVVLGSSYNEQFF. The CDR3 DNA is TGTGCCAGCAGCGTAGTTCTCGGGAGCTCCTACAATGAGCAGTTCTTC.

In this sample, this clone turned up a few times. The chain employs TRBV5-1 and TRBJ1-3; 7 bases agree with TRBD1. This CDR3 is built from 15 residues. CDR1 is SGHRS, CDR2 YFSETQ, per germline. V lost 5 bases and J lost 0; bases outside the gene matches: 5. CDR3 in amino acids: CASRSGTDSGNTIYF. The DNA of the CDR3 is TGCGCCAGCAGGTCCGGGACAGACTCTGGAAACACCATATATTTT.

The chain carries TRBV4-2 and TRBJ2-5; TRBD1 might be the D (6 bases). Judging by the DNA end, TRBJ2-7 fits better; the J call may be wrong. The CDR3 runs 14 residues. The germline V gene has CDR1 LGHNA and CDR2 YNFKEQ. Here the CDR3 DNA reads TGTGCCAGCAGCGACCAACAGGGTCCCTACGAGCAGTACTTC. It codes for CASSDQQGPYEQYF.

On this clone: The junction does not match germline at one end; this may be a read error. This chain links TRBV6-6 with TRBJ1-2, with 7 nucleotides matching TRBD1. The CDR3 sequence is 10 residues long. Per the germline V gene, CDR1 is MNHNY and CDR2 is SVGAGI (reference sequence). The CDR3 nucleotides read TGTGCCAGCAGCATGGAGGGGACAGCCTTC. This translates into CASSMEGTAF.

The J gene is TRBJ2-3, the V gene TRBV27; D not resolved. Germline V gives CDR1 MNHEY, CDR2 SMNVEV (reference sequence). Trimming left V 3 bases short and J 0 bases short, with 10 bases between. The CDR3 totals 15 residues. CDR3 DNA sequence: TGTGCCAGCAGTTTTCAGTTGACTAGCACAGATACGCAGTATTTT. The encoded protein is CASSFQLTSTDTQYF.